This TCR beta chain is from a study of T cells in Graves' hyperthyroidism and ophthalmopathy. On this clonotype: What it binds is unknown.

This CDR3 comprises 13 residues. V gave up 8 bases and J gave up 5 bases, with 19 bases separating them. The germline CDR1 and CDR2 sequences are SQVTM and ANQGSEA. The study's findings and limits: Most thyroid clonotypes expanded above 0.001 appeared in blood too.

Amplified TCR beta CDR3 regions derived from RNA transcripts. The TCR CDR3 was amplified in a first-round RT-PCR using the HTBI primer set. TCRdb re-called the multiplex PCR reads through MiXCR, storing one row per CDR3 protein. Of around 800,000 distinct CDR3 sequences listed, about 38% are singletons. This sequence originates from a man aged 18 to 30 with Graves' hyperthyroidism. Material for sequencing was blood. This chain uses TRBV29-1 with TRBJ2-7; a possible D gene is TRBD2 (5 bases). CDR3 sequence: CSSGVSTPDEQYF. The CDR3 DNA reads as TGCAGCTCCGGGGTCAGCACTCCCGACGAGCAGTACTTC.